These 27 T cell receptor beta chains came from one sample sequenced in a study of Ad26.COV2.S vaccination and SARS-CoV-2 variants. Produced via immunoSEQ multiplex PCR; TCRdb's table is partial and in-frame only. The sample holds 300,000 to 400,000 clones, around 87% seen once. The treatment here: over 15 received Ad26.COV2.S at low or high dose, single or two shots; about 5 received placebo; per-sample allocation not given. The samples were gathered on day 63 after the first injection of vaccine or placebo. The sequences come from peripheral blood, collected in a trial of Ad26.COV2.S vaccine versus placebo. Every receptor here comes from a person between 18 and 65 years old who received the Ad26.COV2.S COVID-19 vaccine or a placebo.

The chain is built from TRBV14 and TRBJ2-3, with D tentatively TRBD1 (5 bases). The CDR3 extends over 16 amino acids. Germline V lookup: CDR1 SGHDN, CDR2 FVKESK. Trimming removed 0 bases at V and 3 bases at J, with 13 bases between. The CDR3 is CASSQDQGLRTDTQYF. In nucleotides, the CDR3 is TGTGCCAGCAGCCAAGATCAGGGTCTGCGTACAGATACGCAGTATTTT.

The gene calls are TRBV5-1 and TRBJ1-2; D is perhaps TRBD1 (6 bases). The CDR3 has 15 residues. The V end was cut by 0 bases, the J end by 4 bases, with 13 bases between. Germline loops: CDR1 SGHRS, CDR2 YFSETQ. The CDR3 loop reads CASSLEGRGTYGYTF. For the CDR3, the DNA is TGCGCCAGCAGCTTGGAGGGCAGGGGCACCTATGGCTACACCTTC.

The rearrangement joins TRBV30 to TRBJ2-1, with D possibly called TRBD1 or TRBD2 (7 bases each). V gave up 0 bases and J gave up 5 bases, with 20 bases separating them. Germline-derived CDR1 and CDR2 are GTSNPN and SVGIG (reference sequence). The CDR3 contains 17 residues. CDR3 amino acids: CAWSVVSPAGGDNEQFF. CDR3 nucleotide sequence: TGTGCCTGGAGTGTAGTTTCGCCGGCAGGGGGGGACAATGAGCAGTTCTTC.

CDR3 bases: TGTGCCAGCAGCTCGGGACAGGGAGACGACGAGCAGTACTTC. It is translated as CASSSGQGDDEQYF. The V gene is TRBV11-3, the J gene TRBJ2-7; 9 positions match TRBD1. Unmatched junction bases numbered 6, after V lost 4 bases and J lost 5 bases. Germline V lookup: CDR1 SGHNT, CDR2 YENEEA. The CDR3 has 14 residues. Looking up the rest from reference TRBV11-3 and TRBJ2-7 gives the full variable domain: EAGVVQSPRYKIIEKKQPVAFWCNPISGHNTLYWYLQNLGQGPELLIRYENEEAVDDSQLPKDRFSAERLKGVDSTLKIQPAELGDSAVYLCASSSGQGDDEQYFGPGTRLTVT.

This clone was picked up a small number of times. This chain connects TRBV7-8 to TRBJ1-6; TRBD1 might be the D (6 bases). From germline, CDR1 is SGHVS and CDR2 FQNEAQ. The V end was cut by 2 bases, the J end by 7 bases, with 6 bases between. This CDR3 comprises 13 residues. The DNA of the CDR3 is TGTGCCAGCAGCTTAAGGGGGAATTCACCCCTCCACTTT. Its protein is CASSLRGNSPLHF. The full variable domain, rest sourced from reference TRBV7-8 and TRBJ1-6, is GAGVSQSPRYKVAKRGQDVALRCDPISGHVSLFWYQQALGQGPEFLTYFQNEAQLDKSGLPSDRFFAERPEGSVSTLKIQRTQQEDSAVYLCASSLRGNSPLHFGNGTRLTVT.

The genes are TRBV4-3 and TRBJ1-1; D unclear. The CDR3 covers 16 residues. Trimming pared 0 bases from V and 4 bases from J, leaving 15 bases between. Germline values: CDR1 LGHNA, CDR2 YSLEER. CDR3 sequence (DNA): TGCGCCAGCAGCCAAGATTCGGGCCCGCGGGGCACTGAAGCTTTCTTT. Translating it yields CASSQDSGPRGTEAFF.

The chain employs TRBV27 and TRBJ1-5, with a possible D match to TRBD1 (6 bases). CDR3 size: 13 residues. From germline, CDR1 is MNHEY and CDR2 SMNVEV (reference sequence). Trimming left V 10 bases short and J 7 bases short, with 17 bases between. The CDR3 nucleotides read TGTGCCATCGGGGTGGGGGCCGGGCAGCCCCAGCATTTT. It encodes CAIGVGAGQPQHF.

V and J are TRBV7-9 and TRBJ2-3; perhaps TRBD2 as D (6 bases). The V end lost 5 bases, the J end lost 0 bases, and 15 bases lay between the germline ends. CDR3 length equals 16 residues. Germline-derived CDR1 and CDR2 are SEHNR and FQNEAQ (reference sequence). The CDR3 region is CASSTQSGLSTDTQYF. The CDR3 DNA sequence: TGTGCCAGCAGCACCCAATCGGGACTCAGCACAGATACGCAGTATTTT.

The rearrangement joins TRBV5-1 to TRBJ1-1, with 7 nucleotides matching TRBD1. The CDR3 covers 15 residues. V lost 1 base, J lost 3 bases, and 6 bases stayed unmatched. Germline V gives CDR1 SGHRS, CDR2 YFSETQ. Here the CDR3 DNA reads TGCGCCAGCAGCTTGTTGTCAGGGGGGGACACTGAAGCTTTCTTT. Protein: CASSLLSGGDTEAFF.

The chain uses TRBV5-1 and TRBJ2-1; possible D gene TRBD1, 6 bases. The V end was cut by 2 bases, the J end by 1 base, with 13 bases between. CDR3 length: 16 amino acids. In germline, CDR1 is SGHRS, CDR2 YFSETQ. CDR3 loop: CASSFTVQGSYNEQFF. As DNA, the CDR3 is TGCGCCAGCAGCTTTACCGTACAGGGTTCCTACAATGAGCAGTTCTTC.

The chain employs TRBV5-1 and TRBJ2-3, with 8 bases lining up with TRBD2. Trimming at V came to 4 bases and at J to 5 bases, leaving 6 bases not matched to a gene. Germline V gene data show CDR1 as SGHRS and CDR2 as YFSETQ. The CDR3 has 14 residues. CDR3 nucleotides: TGCGCCAGCAGCCCCGGGGGGGGGCGAGATACGCAGTATTTT. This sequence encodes CASSPGGGRDTQYF.

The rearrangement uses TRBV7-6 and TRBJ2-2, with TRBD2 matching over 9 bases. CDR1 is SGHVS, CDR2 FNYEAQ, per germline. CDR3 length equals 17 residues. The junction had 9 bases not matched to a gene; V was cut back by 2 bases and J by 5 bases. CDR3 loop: CASSLIAAGGWTGELFF. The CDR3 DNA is TGTGCCAGCAGCTTAATTGCAGCGGGGGGATGGACCGGGGAGCTGTTTTTT.

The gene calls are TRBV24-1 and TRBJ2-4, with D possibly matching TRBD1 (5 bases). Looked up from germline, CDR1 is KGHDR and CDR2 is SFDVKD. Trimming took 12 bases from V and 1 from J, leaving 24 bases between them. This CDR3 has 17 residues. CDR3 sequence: CAPFRTPPLGAKNIQYF. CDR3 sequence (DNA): TGTGCCCCTTTCAGGACACCTCCCCTGGGGGCCAAAAACATTCAGTACTTC.

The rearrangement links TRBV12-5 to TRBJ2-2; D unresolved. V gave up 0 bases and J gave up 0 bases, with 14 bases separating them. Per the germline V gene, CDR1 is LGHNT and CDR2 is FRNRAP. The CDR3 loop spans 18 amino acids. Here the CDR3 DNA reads TGTGCTAGTGGTTTGGTAAGGTTTGGCAGACCGAACACCGGGGAGCTGTTTTTT. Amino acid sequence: CASGLVRFGRPNTGELFF.

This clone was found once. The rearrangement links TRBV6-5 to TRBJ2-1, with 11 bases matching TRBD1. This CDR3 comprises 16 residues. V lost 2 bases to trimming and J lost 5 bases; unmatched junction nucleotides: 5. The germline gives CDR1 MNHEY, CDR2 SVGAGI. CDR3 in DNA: TGTGCCAGCAGTTACGTGGGACAGGGGGAAAACAATGAGCAGTTCTTC. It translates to CASSYVGQGENNEQFF.

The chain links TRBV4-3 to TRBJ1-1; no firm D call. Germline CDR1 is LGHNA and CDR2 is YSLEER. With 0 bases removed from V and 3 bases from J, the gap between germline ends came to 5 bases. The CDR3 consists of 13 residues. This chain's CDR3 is CASSQDRDTEAFF. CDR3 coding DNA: TGCGCCAGCAGCCAAGATCGGGACACTGAAGCTTTCTTT.

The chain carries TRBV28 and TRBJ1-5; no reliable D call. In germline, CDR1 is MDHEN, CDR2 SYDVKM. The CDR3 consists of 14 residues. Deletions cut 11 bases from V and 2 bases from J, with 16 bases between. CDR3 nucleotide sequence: TGTGCCGCGGACCGCCTGGAGCGCAATCAGCCCCAGCATTTT. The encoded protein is CAADRLERNQPQHF.

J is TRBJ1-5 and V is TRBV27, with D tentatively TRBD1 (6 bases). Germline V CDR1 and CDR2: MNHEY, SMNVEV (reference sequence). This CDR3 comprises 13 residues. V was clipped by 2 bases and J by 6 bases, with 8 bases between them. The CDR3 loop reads CASSLNRAQPQHF. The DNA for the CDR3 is TGTGCCAGCAGTTTAAACAGGGCTCAGCCCCAGCATTTT.

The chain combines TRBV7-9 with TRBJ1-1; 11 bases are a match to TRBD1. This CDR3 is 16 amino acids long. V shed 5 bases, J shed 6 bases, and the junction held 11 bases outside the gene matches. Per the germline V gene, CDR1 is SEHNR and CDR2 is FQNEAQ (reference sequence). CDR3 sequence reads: CASSPIWDRGSPEAFF. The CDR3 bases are TGTGCCAGCAGCCCCATCTGGGACAGGGGGTCCCCTGAAGCTTTCTTT.

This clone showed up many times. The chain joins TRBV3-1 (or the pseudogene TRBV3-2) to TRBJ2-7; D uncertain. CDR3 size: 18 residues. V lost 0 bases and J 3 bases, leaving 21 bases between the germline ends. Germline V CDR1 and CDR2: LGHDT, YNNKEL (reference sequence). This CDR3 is CASSQEQRLGPLLYEQYF. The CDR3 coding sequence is TGTGCCAGCAGCCAAGAGCAAAGGCTAGGGCCACTACTCTACGAGCAGTACTTC.

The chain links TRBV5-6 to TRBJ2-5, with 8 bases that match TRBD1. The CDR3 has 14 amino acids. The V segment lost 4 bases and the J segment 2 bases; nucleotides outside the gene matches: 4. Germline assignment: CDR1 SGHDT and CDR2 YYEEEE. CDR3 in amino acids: CASSRTGRQETQYF. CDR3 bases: TGTGCCAGCAGCAGGACAGGGAGACAAGAGACCCAGTACTTC.

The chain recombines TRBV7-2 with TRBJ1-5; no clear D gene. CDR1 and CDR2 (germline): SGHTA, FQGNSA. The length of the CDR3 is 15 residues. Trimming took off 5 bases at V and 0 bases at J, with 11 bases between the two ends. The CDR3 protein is CASSRWANSNQPQHF. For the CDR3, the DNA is TGTGCCAGCAGCCGGTGGGCTAATAGCAATCAGCCCCAGCATTTT.

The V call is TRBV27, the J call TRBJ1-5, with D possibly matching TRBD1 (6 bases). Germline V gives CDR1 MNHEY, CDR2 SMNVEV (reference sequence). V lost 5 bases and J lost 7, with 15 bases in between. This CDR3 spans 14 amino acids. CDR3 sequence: CASSPRGERQPQHF. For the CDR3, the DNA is TGTGCCAGCAGTCCTAGGGGGGAACGGCAGCCCCAGCATTTT.

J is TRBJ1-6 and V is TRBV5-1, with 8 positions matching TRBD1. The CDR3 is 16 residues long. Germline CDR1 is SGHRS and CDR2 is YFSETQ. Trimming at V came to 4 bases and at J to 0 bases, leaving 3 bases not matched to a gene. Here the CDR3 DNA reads TGCGCCAGCAGCACCGACAGGGGCTCCTATAATTCACCCCTCCACTTT. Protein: CASSTDRGSYNSPLHF.

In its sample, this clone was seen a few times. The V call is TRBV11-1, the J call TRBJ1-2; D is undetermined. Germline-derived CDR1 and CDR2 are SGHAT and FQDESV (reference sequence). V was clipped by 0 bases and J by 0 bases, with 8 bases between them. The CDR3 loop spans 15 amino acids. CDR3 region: CASSLAHSSNYGYTF. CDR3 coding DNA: TGTGCCAGCAGCTTAGCGCATAGTTCTAACTATGGCTACACCTTC.

CDR3 amino acids: CASSVELWTEQYF. The CDR3 region has the DNA TGTGCCAGCAGCGTAGAACTTTGGACCGAGCAGTACTTC. The chain has TRBV9 and TRBJ2-7, with D unclear. Germline V gives CDR1 SGDLS, CDR2 YYNGEE. CDR3 length equals 13 residues. Deletions cut 0 bases from V and 6 bases from J, with 10 bases between.

CDR3 coding DNA: TGTGCCAGCTCACCAACAGCCGGAGCGGGGGGGACTCAAGAGACCCAGTACTTC. Amino acids: CASSPTAGAGGTQETQYF. V usage is TRBV18 and J usage is TRBJ2-5; 10 bases match TRBD2. With 2 bases clipped from V and 2 bases from J, the junction kept 11 bases outside the gene matches. The CDR3 has 18 residues. From germline, CDR1 is KGHSH and CDR2 LQKENI.